A selection of T cell receptor beta chains follows, all from one sample in a study of blood T cell repertoires in COVID-19. Assay: immunoSEQ multiplex PCR; the TCRdb copy retains only in-frame clones and omits some. Of about 68,000 clones listed, about 88% were seen once; the top ten hold approximately 5.8%. Sequencing was done on a sample of peripheral blood. These receptors originate from a man older than 75 with COVID-19, enrolled during active disease. Each CDR3 is given with its conserved first and last residue. A D gene is named only where the DNA matches it firmly. Clone sizes are given selectively: once, few, many, or a class where the clone is expanded.

>TRBV19|TRBJ2-1|TRBD1|.
TGTGCCAGTAGCGAAGACAGGGGGACCTACAATGAGCAGTTCTTC
CASSEDRGTYNEQFF
>TRBV5-6|TRBJ1-2|.|.
TGTGCCAGCAGCCCAGGTTCCAAGGCTGGCTACACCTTC
CASSPGSKAGYTF
>TRBV5-4|TRBJ2-3|TRBD1|.
TGTGCCAGCAGCTTGGGGACAGGGGCCACAGATACGCAGTATTTT
CASSLGTGATDTQYF
>TRBV6-5|TRBJ1-3|.|.
TGTGCCAGCAGTTACCGGGGGGTAACTGGAAACACCATATATTTT
CASSYRGVTGNTIYF
>TRBV11-3|TRBJ1-1|TRBD1|.
TGTGCCAGCAGCGCTACCGGGACAGGCGTTGCGGCTGAAGCTTTCTTT
CASSATGTGVAAEAFF
>TRBV5-6|TRBJ1-6|TRBD1|.
TGTGCCAGCAGCCGGGGACAGGGCTCCTATAATTCACCCCTCCACTTT
CASSRGQGSYNSPLHF
>TRBV5-1|TRBJ2-3|.|.
TGCGCCAGCAGCTTCACGGGGAGCACAGATACGCAGTATTTT
CASSFTGSTDTQYF
>TRBV19|TRBJ1-1|.|.
TGTGCCAGTAAACCACGACCGGAGACCCTAAACACTGAAGCTTTCTTT
CASKPRPETLNTEAFF
>TRBV9|TRBJ2-1|TRBD1|.
TGTGCCAGCAGCCCTCGACAGGGCTCCTACAATGAGCAGTTCTTC
CASSPRQGSYNEQFF
>TRBV19|TRBJ1-5|.|.
TGTGCCAGTAGCCCCGCACAGGCGGTGCAGCCCCAGCATTTT
CASSPAQAVQPQHF
>TRBV4-1|TRBJ2-5|.|.
TGCGCCAGCAGCCAAGGTTTATTGGGGGGGCCAGAGACCCAGTACTTC
CASSQGLLGGPETQYF
>TRBV5-1|TRBJ1-1|.|.
TGCGCCAGCAGCCTTGCTTTGGGGGCAAACACTGAAGCTTTCTTT
CASSLALGANTEAFF
>TRBV5-4|TRBJ1-1|TRBD1|.
TGTGCCAGCAGCTTGGGCGTACAGGGGGGGAGCACTGAAGCTTTCTTT
CASSLGVQGGSTEAFF
>TRBV27|TRBJ1-1|.|few
TGTGCCAGCAGTTTTAGACGGGAGAACACTGAAGCTTTCTTT
CASSFRRENTEAFF
>TRBV12-3/TRBV12-4|TRBJ2-7|.|.
TGTGCCAGCAGTTTTAGGTCGGGGTACGAGCAGTACTTC
CASSFRSGYEQYF
>TRBV18|TRBJ1-1|TRBD1|.
TGTGCCAGCCGACAGGGAGGTGCGACTGAAGCTTTCTTT
CASRQGGATEAFF
>TRBV9|TRBJ2-1|TRBD1|.
TGTGCCAGCAGCGTCGGACAGGTTGGGAATGAGCAGTTCTTC
CASSVGQVGNEQFF
>TRBV29-1|TRBJ1-2|.|.
TGCAGCGCCCTAGGAGGGCAGGGCTACACCTTC
CSALGGQGYTF
>TRBV6-5|TRBJ2-3|TRBD2|.
TGTGCCAGCAGTTATTCCGGGGCGGGGGGCACAGATACGCAGTATTTT
CASSYSGAGGTDTQYF
>TRBV3-1/TRBV3-2|TRBJ2-7|TRBD2|.
TGTGCCAGCAGCCGAAGCGGGAATTACGAGCAGTACTTC
CASSRSGNYEQYF
>TRBV5-1|TRBJ2-3|TRBD2|.
TGCGCCAGCAGCTGGAGACTAGCGGGGGGGCCCACAGATACGCAGTATTTT
CASSWRLAGGPTDTQYF
>TRBV14|TRBJ2-7|TRBD1|once
TGTGCCAGCAGCCAAGTCTCCGGGACAGACTACTACGAGCAGTACTTC
CASSQVSGTDYYEQYF
>TRBV7-3|TRBJ2-6|TRBD1|.
TGTGCCAGCAGCTTAAGGGGGACAGGGTTTTTAAGTGGGGCCAACGTCCTGACTTTC
CASSLRGTGFLSGANVLTF
>TRBV4-3|TRBJ2-1|.|.
TGCGCCAGCACCTTGGACAGGGAGGGGCACAATGAGCAGTTCTTC
CASTLDREGHNEQFF
>TRBV10-3|TRBJ1-5|.|once
TGTGCCACCGCCGGAGGGGTAAATCAGCCCCAGCATTTT
CATAGGVNQPQHF
>TRBV5-5|TRBJ2-7|.|.
TGTGCCAGCTCTGGTGAGGGTGCAGGACCCTACGAGCAGTACTTC
CASSGEGAGPYEQYF
>TRBV5-1|TRBJ2-1|TRBD1|.
TGCGCCAGCAGCACCCAGGGGGACAATGAGCAGTTCTTC
CASSTQGDNEQFF
>TRBV7-2|TRBJ2-7|.|once
TGTGCCAGCAGCTTAGGGCCCGAGCAGTACTTC
CASSLGPEQYF
>TRBV10-1|TRBJ1-3|.|.
TGCGCCAGCAGTGAGGGACACCTGAGCTCTGGAAACACCATATATTTT
CASSEGHLSSGNTIYF
>TRBV18|TRBJ2-1|TRBD1|.
TGTGCCAGCTCACCAGGGACAGGGGGTCGGAATGAGCAGTTCTTC
CASSPGTGGRNEQFF
>TRBV9|TRBJ1-6|.|.
TGTGCCAGCAGCCCCACGGGGGAGCATAATTCACCCCTCCACTTT
CASSPTGEHNSPLHF
>TRBV3-1/TRBV3-2|TRBJ2-5|.|.
TGTGCCAGCAGCCAGTCGACGGGAAGAGAGACCCAGTACTTC
CASSQSTGRETQYF
>TRBV27|TRBJ2-5|.|.
TGTGCCAGCAGTTTATCGCGGCAGAGTAACCCCCAAGAGACCCAGTACTTC
CASSLSRQSNPQETQYF
>TRBV19|TRBJ2-2|TRBD2|once
TGTGCCAGTGCAGGGAGGGCCGGGGAGCTGTTTTTT
CASAGRAGELFF
>TRBV12-3/TRBV12-4|TRBJ2-7|.|.
TGTGCCAGCAGTCCGGGCCCCGGGAATGAGCAGTACTTC
CASSPGPGNEQYF
>TRBV24-1|TRBJ1-2|.|.
TGTGCCACCAGTGATCGGGGGGATGGGGGCTACACCTTC
CATSDRGDGGYTF
>TRBV5-1|TRBJ2-1|TRBD2|.
TGCGCCAGCTCCTGGGGGGGGGACAATGAGCAGTTCTTC
CASSWGGDNEQFF
>TRBV24-1|TRBJ1-4|.|.
TGTGCCACCGGGGAGTTTGCAGAAAAACTGTTTTTT
CATGEFAEKLFF
>TRBV28|TRBJ1-3|.|.
TGTGCCACCAATTCAGGGTCAGGAAACACCATATATTTT
CATNSGSGNTIYF
>TRBV19|TRBJ1-6|TRBD1|.
TGTGCCAGTAGTCGGACGGGGGGACAGGGGAATTCACCCCTCCACTTT
CASSRTGGQGNSPLHF
>TRBV18|TRBJ2-2|.|once
TGTGCCAGCTCAGCCTATATAGCGGAGGACACCGGGGAGCTGTTTTTT
CASSAYIAEDTGELFF
>TRBV10-3|TRBJ1-4|TRBD1|once
TGTGCCATCAGTCCCGGGACAGGGTCCGGTGAAAAACTGTTTTTT
CAISPGTGSGEKLFF
>TRBV5-1|TRBJ1-1|.|once
TGCGCCAGCAGCCCGCTGCGGGATGGGTTAGCTTTCTTT
CASSPLRDGLAFF
>TRBV4-1|TRBJ2-1|.|.
TGCGCCAGCAGCCCGCGACTAAAAGTACACAATGAGCAGTTCTTC
CASSPRLKVHNEQFF
>TRBV7-2|TRBJ1-3|.|.
TGTGCCAGCAGCTTAGGGGGGGAATTTGGAAACACCATATATTTT
CASSLGGEFGNTIYF
>TRBV2|TRBJ1-1|.|.
TGTGCCAGCAGTGGAAACGAGGACACTGAAGCTTTCTTT
CASSGNEDTEAFF
>TRBV7-2|TRBJ1-3|TRBD1|.
TGTGCCAGCAGGCCGACAGGGGCGAGCTCTGGAAACACCATATATTTT
CASRPTGASSGNTIYF
>TRBV6-6|TRBJ2-7|.|.
TGTGCCAGCAGTCGCGACAGGTCCTACGAGCAGTACTTC
CASSRDRSYEQYF
>TRBV6-1|TRBJ2-5|.|.
TGTGCCAGCAGAAGACAGGAAGAGACCCAGTACTTC
CASRRQEETQYF
>TRBV18|TRBJ2-5|TRBD2|.
TGTGCCAGCTCACCGTTGGGGAGGGGAGAGACCCAGTACTTC
CASSPLGRGETQYF
>TRBV2|TRBJ1-1|.|.
TGTGCCAGCAGTGGAGGGGCGGGGAGCACTGAAGCTTTCTTT
CASSGGAGSTEAFF
>TRBV11-2|TRBJ2-3|TRBD2|.
TGTGCCAGCAGCCTTGGGGGGGGGACGCTTACGCAGTATTTT
CASSLGGGTLTQYF
>TRBV11-3|TRBJ1-1|TRBD1|.
TGTGCCAGCAGCTTATGGGACAGGGGGAACACTGAAGCTTTCTTT
CASSLWDRGNTEAFF
>TRBV29-1|TRBJ2-3|.|.
TGCAGCGTTGTGGGAACCTGGACAGCCGATAGCACAGATACGCAGTATTTT
CSVVGTWTADSTDTQYF
>TRBV11-2|TRBJ1-1|.|few
TGTGCCAGCAGCTTATCCGAGCCGAACACTGAAGCTTTCTTT
CASSLSEPNTEAFF
>TRBV5-6|TRBJ2-7|.|.
TGTGCCAGCAGCTTGGCCCAGGCCTACGAGCAGTACTTC
CASSLAQAYEQYF
>TRBV5-1|TRBJ2-5|TRBD2|.
TGCGCCAGCAGCTTGGGGACTAGCGGGGGGAGTAGGAAGGAGACCCAGTACTTC
CASSLGTSGGSRKETQYF
>TRBV5-4|TRBJ2-3|TRBD2|.
TGTGCCAGCAGCTTGGGGACTAGCGGCTTCACAGATACGCAGTATTTT
CASSLGTSGFTDTQYF